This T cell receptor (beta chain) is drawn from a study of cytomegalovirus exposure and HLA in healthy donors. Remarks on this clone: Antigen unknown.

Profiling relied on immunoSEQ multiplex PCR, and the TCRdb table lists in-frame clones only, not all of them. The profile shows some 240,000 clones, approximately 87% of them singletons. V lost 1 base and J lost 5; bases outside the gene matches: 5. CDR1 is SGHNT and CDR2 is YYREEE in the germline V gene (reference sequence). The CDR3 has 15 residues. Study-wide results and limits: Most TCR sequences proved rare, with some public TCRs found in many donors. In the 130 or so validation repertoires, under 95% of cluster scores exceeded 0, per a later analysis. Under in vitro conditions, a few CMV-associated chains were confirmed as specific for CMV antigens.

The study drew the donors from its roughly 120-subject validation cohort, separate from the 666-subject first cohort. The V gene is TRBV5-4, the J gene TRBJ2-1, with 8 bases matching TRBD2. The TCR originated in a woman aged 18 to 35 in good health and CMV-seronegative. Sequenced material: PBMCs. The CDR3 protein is CASSLRGGRNNEQFF. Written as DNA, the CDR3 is TGTGCCAGCAGCTTGCGGGGGGGGCGGAACAATGAGCAGTTCTTC.